The 27 T cell receptor beta chains below all came from one sample that was sequenced in a study of cytomegalovirus exposure and HLA in healthy donors. Use of 60 Vbeta and 13 Jbeta primers characterized the PCR. Some clones are missing from TCRdb's copy, which holds only in-frame ones; the method was immunoSEQ multiplex PCR. The sample has about 210,000 clones, 78% seen once. Material for sequencing was PBMCs. The receptors were gathered from a boy between 10 and 17 years old in good health and CMV-seronegative.

The rearrangement joins TRBV27 to TRBJ1-2, with D possibly TRBD1 on 6 matching bases. Germline values: CDR1 MNHEY, CDR2 SMNVEV (reference sequence). The germline V and J ends were trimmed by 5 bases and 3 bases, with 13 bases remaining between them. The CDR3 is 14 residues long. The CDR3 region has the DNA TGTGCCAGCAGTCGTACAGGGTACGACTATGGCTACACCTTC. Translated, it gives CASSRTGYDYGYTF.

The rearrangement uses TRBV6-6 and TRBJ1-2; 7 nucleotides match TRBD1. The CDR3 runs to 12 residues. V lost 5 bases and J lost 8; bases outside the gene matches: 5. Germline CDR1 is MNHNY and CDR2 is SVGAGI (reference sequence). This CDR3 reads CASSDRERGYTF. In DNA, the CDR3 is TGTGCCAGCAGTGACAGGGAACGGGGCTACACCTTC.

This clone was recorded a few times. The chain recombines TRBV25-1 with TRBJ2-6; tentatively, D is TRBD1 (6 bases). V lost 5 bases, J lost 0 bases, and 14 bases lay in between. CDR3 length: 17 residues. Germline lookup yields CDR1 MGHDK and CDR2 SYGVNS. The CDR3 reads CASSRRTASSGANVLTF. In nucleotides, the CDR3 is TGTGCCAGCAGTCGACGGACAGCAAGCTCTGGGGCCAACGTCCTGACTTTC.

This chain joins TRBV7-2 and TRBJ1-3; D remains unclear. The CDR3 covers 16 residues. From germline, CDR1 is SGHTA and CDR2 FQGNSA. Trimming left V 5 bases short and J 0 bases short, with 14 bases between. The CDR3 DNA follows: TGTGCCAGCAGCGTCTCCCCTTTGAGCTCTGGAAACACCATATATTTT. Its translation is CASSVSPLSSGNTIYF. The complete variable domain, with remaining parts taken from reference TRBV7-2 and TRBJ1-3, reads GAGVSQSPSNKVTEKGKDVELRCDPISGHTALYWYRQSLGQGLEFLIYFQGNSAPDKSGLPSDRFSAERTGGSVSTLTIQRTQQEDSAVYLCASSVSPLSSGNTIYFGEGSWLTVV.

This clone was counted once. The chain has TRBV5-4 and TRBJ2-5; 7 bases map to TRBD2. J lost 1 base, V lost 4 bases, and 4 bases had no gene match. Per the germline V gene, CDR1 is SGHNT and CDR2 is YYREEE (reference sequence). The CDR3 totals 14 residues. The CDR3 spells CASSGGGIQETQYF. CDR3 coding DNA: TGTGCCAGCAGCGGGGGGGGGATCCAAGAGACCCAGTACTTC.

The chain uses TRBV27 and TRBJ2-7; the D is unclear. The V end lost 4 bases, the J end lost 3 bases, and 7 bases lay between the germline ends. In germline, CDR1 is MNHEY, CDR2 SMNVEV (reference sequence). The CDR3 consists of 12 residues. The chain's CDR3 is CASSSTDYEQYF. The CDR3 DNA is TGTGCCAGCAGTTCCACAGACTACGAGCAGTACTTC.

With respect to this clone: This CDR3 is also generated by other DNA sequences in the sample. The rearrangement joins TRBV20-1 to TRBJ2-3; D uncertain. The CDR3 covers 11 residues. Germline CDR1 DFQATT, CDR2 SNEGSKA (reference sequence). Between the trimmed V and J ends, which lost 0 bases and 5 bases, there was a span of 3 bases. Written as DNA, the CDR3 is TGCAGTGCTAGAGATCTAGATACGCAGTATTTT. Amino acids: CSARDLDTQYF.

The V call is TRBV19, the J call TRBJ1-4; TRBD1 is a possible D gene (6 bases). The ends were cut back, 3 bases at V and 0 bases at J, with 14 bases in the middle. Per germline, CDR1 LNHDA and CDR2 SQIVND (reference sequence). The CDR3 has 17 amino acids. CDR3 in DNA: TGTGCCAGTAGTATCCCAGGGGACCCTGCAACTAATGAAAAACTGTTTTTT. Translation gives CASSIPGDPATNEKLFF.

The chain carries TRBV9 and TRBJ1-3, with D possibly being TRBD1 (6 bases). This CDR3 region has 16 residues. V shed 0 bases and J shed 2 bases, with 12 bases lying between them. The germline gives CDR1 SGDLS, CDR2 YYNGEE. DNA of the CDR3: TGTGCCAGCAGCGTAGCCTTGGGGGCGCCTGGAAACACCATATATTTT. It codes for CASSVALGAPGNTIYF. The full variable domain, its missing parts supplied by reference TRBV9 and TRBJ1-3, is DSGVTQTPKHLITATGQRVTLRCSPRSGDLSVYWYQQSLDQGLQFLIQYYNGEERAKGNILERFSAQQFPDLHSELNLSSLELGDSALYFCASSVALGAPGNTIYFGEGSWLTVV.

The rearrangement links TRBV5-1 to TRBJ2-5; maybe TRBD2 (6 bases). Germline V gene data show CDR1 as SGHRS and CDR2 as YFSETQ. CDR3 length equals 17 residues. Trimming removed 0 bases at V and 1 base at J, with 16 bases between. The CDR3, as DNA: TGCGCCAGCAGCTTGGGCGATCGCGGGGCGCCCCAAGAGACCCAGTACTTC. The encoded protein is CASSLGDRGAPQETQYF.

The chain employs TRBV6-5 and TRBJ1-2, with D possibly being TRBD1 (6 bases). The V gene's germline CDR1 is MNHEY and CDR2 SVGAGI. The CDR3 totals 15 residues. Trimming left V 0 bases short and J 5 bases short, with 13 bases between. The CDR3 bases are TGTGCCAGCAGTTACTCGATCAGGGGCGGGTATGGCTACACCTTC. Amino acids: CASSYSIRGGYGYTF.

The V gene is TRBV19, the J gene TRBJ2-1; D remains unclear. The CDR3 totals 14 residues. The V and J ends lost 5 bases and 7 bases respectively, with 15 bases between them. Germline V lookup: CDR1 LNHDA, CDR2 SQIVND (reference sequence). The CDR3 sequence: CASSPSTQLNEQFF. DNA for the CDR3: TGTGCCAGTAGTCCTTCGACACAGTTAAATGAGCAGTTCTTC.

The chain uses TRBV28 and TRBJ2-1, with a possible D match to TRBD1 (6 bases). Deletions cut 7 bases from V and 5 bases from J, with 9 bases between. This CDR3 comprises 12 residues. Per the germline V gene, CDR1 is MDHEN and CDR2 is SYDVKM. This CDR3 reads CASIQGNNEQFF. CDR3 nucleotides: TGTGCCAGCATTCAGGGGAACAATGAGCAGTTCTTC.

This clone was seen more than once but under ten times. The J gene is TRBJ2-1, the V gene TRBV29-1; perhaps TRBD1 as D (5 bases). V was cut by 1 base and J by 8 bases, with 9 bases left in between. The germline V gene encodes CDR1 SQVTM and CDR2 ANQGSEA. CDR3 length: 12 amino acids. The CDR3 DNA sequence: TGCAGCGTTGAAGGCAGGGTCGATGAGCAGTTCTTC. Translation gives CSVEGRVDEQFF.

As DNA, the CDR3 is TGTGCCAGCAGTCCCCTCAAGGGACAGGGGGCGTACAATGAGCAGTTCTTC. Translating gives CASSPLKGQGAYNEQFF. The chain recombines TRBV27 with TRBJ2-1; 12 bases map to TRBD1. Germline values: CDR1 MNHEY, CDR2 SMNVEV (reference sequence). This CDR3 region has 17 residues. V shed 5 bases and J 4 bases; nucleotides not matched to a gene: 9.

The chain couples TRBV5-4 to TRBJ2-6; 8 bases are a match to TRBD1. The CDR3 consists of 17 residues. Losses at the gene ends were 4 bases for V and 5 bases for J; bases not matched to a gene: 11. CDR1 SGHNT and CDR2 YYREEE come from the germline V gene (reference sequence). DNA for the CDR3: TGTGCCAGCAGCCGCACGACAGGGGTCGGAAGGGCCAACGTCCTGACTTTC. It encodes CASSRTTGVGRANVLTF.

Of note for this clone: Its ends do not fully match the called genes, so a read error is possible. The genes are TRBV7-9 and TRBJ1-1, with 11 bases that match TRBD1. The CDR3 is made up of 14 amino acids. The germline CDR1 and CDR2 sequences are SEHNR and FQNEAQ (reference sequence). CDR3 sequence reads: CSSSFGTGGNEAFF. The CDR3 DNA reads TGTTCCAGCAGCTTTGGGACAGGGGGAAATGAAGCTTTCTTT.

The chain's CDR3 is CASSLDRTYGYTF. The CDR3 DNA follows: TGTGCCAGCTCCCTGGACAGGACTTATGGCTACACCTTC. V and J are TRBV18 and TRBJ1-2; 7 bases map to TRBD1. The germline V gene has CDR1 KGHSH and CDR2 LQKENI. This CDR3 region has 13 residues. V shed 6 bases and J 5 bases; nucleotides not matched to a gene: 6.

The DNA for the CDR3 is TGCGCCAGCAGTAATAGGACAGGCTGGGGCCCAGAAGCTTTCTTT. As protein: CASSNRTGWGPEAFF. This chain uses TRBV4-1 with TRBJ1-1, with TRBD1 identical over 7 bases. The CDR3 has 15 amino acids. V shed 6 bases and J 8 bases; nucleotides not matched to a gene: 15. CDR1 is MGHRA and CDR2 is YSYEKL in the germline V gene.

This clone was detected only a few times. The rearrangement uses TRBV10-1 and TRBJ2-1; a possible D gene is TRBD1 (6 bases). Trimming took 6 bases from V and 13 from J, leaving 19 bases between them. The germline gives CDR1 WNHNN, CDR2 SYGVQD (reference sequence). This CDR3 spans 13 amino acids. The CDR3 nucleotides read TGCGCCAGCAGCTTACCCGATCGGGACATTCAGTTCTTC. As protein: CASSLPDRDIQFF.

The chain links TRBV7-2 to TRBJ2-2; 16 nucleotides line up with TRBD2. V gave up 5 bases and J gave up 3 bases; unmatched junction bases: 6. The CDR3 length is 18 residues. Germline values: CDR1 SGHTA, CDR2 FQGNSA. CDR3 amino acids: CASSLRGTSGGDTGELFF. DNA of the CDR3: TGTGCCAGCAGCCTAAGAGGGACTAGCGGGGGGGACACCGGGGAGCTGTTTTTT. Variable domain in full (rest from reference TRBV7-2 and TRBJ2-2): GAGVSQSPSNKVTEKGKDVELRCDPISGHTALYWYRQSLGQGLEFLIYFQGNSAPDKSGLPSDRFSAERTGGSVSTLTIQRTQQEDSAVYLCASSLRGTSGGDTGELFFGEGSRLTVL.

The chain employs TRBV5-1 and TRBJ1-1, with unresolved D. The CDR3 has 13 amino acids. Germline CDR1 SGHRS, CDR2 YFSETQ. With 4 bases removed from V and 2 bases from J, the gap between germline ends came to 9 bases. The CDR3 is CASSPGTNTEAFF. Here the CDR3 DNA reads TGCGCCAGCAGCCCGGGAACAAACACTGAAGCTTTCTTT.

The CDR3: CASSLTTGQGYEQYF. In DNA form, the CDR3 reads TGCGCCAGCAGCTTGACGACAGGGCAGGGGTACGAGCAGTACTTC. The rearrangement links TRBV5-1 to TRBJ2-7; 7 nucleotides match TRBD1. The germline V gene encodes CDR1 SGHRS and CDR2 YFSETQ. The length of the CDR3 is 15 residues. V lost 1 base to trimming and J lost 4 bases; unmatched junction nucleotides: 8.

This chain joins TRBV6-1 and TRBJ2-7, with no clear D. The CDR3 length is 16 residues. V lost 0 bases to trimming and J lost 1 base, with 13 bases between them. Germline CDR1 reads MNHNS; CDR2 reads SASEGT. The CDR3 reads CASSEASYAESYEQYF. The CDR3 DNA follows: TGTGCCAGCAGTGAAGCTTCGTACGCGGAGTCCTACGAGCAGTACTTC.

The CDR3 sequence is CASSPEIRGRFRAFF. The CDR3 nucleotides are TGCGCCAGCAGCCCGGAGATCAGGGGGCGGTTCCGGGCTTTCTTT. The chain combines TRBV5-1 with TRBJ1-1, with TRBD1 matching 8 bases. CDR1 is SGHRS, CDR2 YFSETQ, per germline. The CDR3 sequence is 15 residues long. The V gene end was trimmed by 4 bases and the J gene end by 11 bases; junction bases not matched to a gene: 16.

J is TRBJ2-7 and V is TRBV27; 9 bases are shared with TRBD1. Germline assignment: CDR1 MNHEY and CDR2 SMNVEV (reference sequence). This CDR3 is 13 amino acids long. J was trimmed by 6 bases and V by 6 bases; bases with no gene match: 6. DNA of the CDR3: TGTGCCAGCAGGGGGACAGGGCAAGGCGAGCAGTACTTC. This codes for CASRGTGQGEQYF.

V usage is TRBV2 and J usage is TRBJ1-5, with D uncertain. The CDR3 spans 14 residues. Per germline, CDR1 SNHLY and CDR2 FYNNEI. Trimming pared 5 bases from V and 1 base from J, leaving 9 bases between. CDR3 sequence: CASSPARSNQPQHF. As DNA, the CDR3 is TGTGCCAGCAGTCCCGCGAGGAGCAATCAGCCCCAGCATTTT.